The TCR beta chain under discussion was sequenced for a study of cytomegalovirus exposure and HLA in healthy donors. Study-level points and caveats: One variant, a missense change in DCLRE1C, was linked in a later analysis to TCR beta V- and J-gene trimming. Judged likely to be a sequencing artifact was a cluster of highly shared sequence variants. Follow-up analysis found HLA locus-dependent TCR association rates, highest for DRB1 and lowest for HLA-C.

Donors in the study were healthy people who gave bone marrow. PCR amplification relied on 60 Vbeta primers (plus 13 Jbeta primers). Profiled with immunoSEQ multiplex PCR; TCRdb holds only in-frame clones, not every one. The sample includes about 150,000 clones, 83% seen only once; the top ten take 1.5%. This clone has just a few counts. The target antigen is unknown. The V end lost 1 base, the J end lost 13 bases, and 14 bases lay between the germline ends. The germline V gene has CDR1 SGHVS and CDR2 FQNEAQ. CDR3 length: 13 amino acids. The sequence was collected from a man aged 40-50 years in good health and CMV-seronegative. Specimen: PBMCs. The chain joins TRBV7-8 to TRBJ2-1; perhaps TRBD2 as D (5 bases). The CDR3 DNA follows: TGTGCCAGCAGCTTAGGAGGGCTCAGAAAACAGTTCTTC. The encoded protein is CASSLGGLRKQFF.